This section outlines one T cell receptor (beta chain) sequence together with its context. This clone was detected once. Its antigen remains unidentified. Per-base qualities were not stored, and no clone one base away is much larger. The library was produced with the immunoSEQ multiplex PCR assay. A mixture of 60 forward primers for TCR Vbeta segments and 13 reverse primers for TCR Jbeta segments was used in the multiplex PCR. Amplification of the CDR3 region of rearranged TCR beta genes was performed with a multiplex PCR assay on genomic DNA. The amplified TCR beta libraries were sequenced on the Illumina HiSeq System as 87-base-pair reads. Processing in the source paper ran as follows. Across the roughly 600 repertoires, a later analysis counted 80 million or so unique TCR beta chains, some 11 million of which were shared by at least two donors. A nearest-neighbor algorithm error-corrected the raw reads and collapsed the reads into unique sequences, merging closely related sequences to remove PCR and sequencing errors. Alignment of CDR3 sequences to IMGT reference sequences was used to assign V, D and J gene segments. For a sequence to be retained, a match of at least six nucleotides to both a V gene segment and a J gene segment was required. A rearrangement was called productive if the CDR3 had no stop codons and remained in frame with V and J, and every other rearrangement was called non-productive. Following IMGT convention, CDR3 was defined as the stretch from the second conserved V-encoded cysteine to the conserved J-encoded phenylalanine. In an earlier analysis of 587 of the donors, sequences lacking an unambiguous match to a single V gene segment were excluded. An earlier analysis of around 600 of the donors classified V segments as functional when productive rearrangements were above 56.7% and as segregating when the standard deviation between donors was above 5%. To diagnose cytomegalovirus status from the catalog of TCR beta chain sequences, a statistical classification framework was built. In a later analysis, TCR nucleotide sequences were compared against IMGT/GENE-DB human TR gene sequences so that V and J genes could be assigned. Using the TCRdist pipeline, a later analysis assigned CDR3 sequences along with most-parsimonious VDJ recombination scenarios. In a later analysis, every TCR beta chain was defined by the combination of its CDR3 amino acid sequence and its V-gene family, and reads without a unique V-gene family were dropped. A later analysis removed over 500 highly shared, low-generation-probability nucleotide sequences to deal with suspected cross-contamination and a sequencing artifact. For each public chain, a later analysis derived a clonal expansion index from normalized ranks of inferred template counts within each repertoire. Generation probabilities in a later analysis came from a VDJ recombination model fitted to out-of-frame rearrangements, and those results were checked against IGoR. In a later analysis, hypergeometric tests were used to score TCR-TCR, TCR-HLA and TCR-CMV co-occurrence, with a repertoire-size bias correction applied to TCR pairs. False discovery rates were estimated in a later analysis by permuting HLA or CMV assignments 20 times. In a later analysis, co-occurring TCRs were grouped using DBSCAN, and TCRdist sequence similarity was added for clustering within HLA-allele-positive subsets. For co-occurrence clustering, repertoires with fewer than 30,000 or more than 120,000 public chains were excluded, along with five repertoires with anomalous nucleotide sharing. Imported from immuneACCESS, the table was reduced by TCRdb to in-frame sequences with V and J called. These copies leave out some clones; in studies compared against another copy, an unresolved V gene accounts for under half, and the cause of the remainder is not known. Clone size and the V and J calls come from that table; the DNA yielded D and trimming. Recorded for this sample are 100,000 to 130,000 clones; 82% of them occurred a single time. Of the sample, roughly 2.5% falls within the top ten clones.

These data originate in a study of cytomegalovirus exposure and HLA in healthy donors (dated by TCRdb to the late 2010s). Broadly, across the study: An earlier analysis of a few hundred of the donors reported approximately 300 Gb of sequence data and around 120 million unique TCR beta sequences obtained from around 180 million T cells. Roughly 300 gigabases of sequencing data and 75 million to 85 million unique TCR sequences made up an early release that covered over 550 HLA-typed donors. The genetic ancestry cluster associated with self-reported Caucasian donors included about 84% of the 398 genotyped donors. The study was designed to test whether signatures of past pathogen exposure could be identified by cataloging public T cell receptors. The study used immunosequencing to profile the T cell repertoires of some 600 subjects and linked those repertoires to cytomegalovirus serostatus. Besides the first cohort of about 730 subjects, a separate validation cohort made up of 120 different subjects was used. To predict cytomegalovirus infection status, the study combined high-throughput TCR immunosequencing, statistical association of individual TCRs with disease status, and machine learning. To study patterns of TCR occurrence, a later analysis re-analyzed previously published TCR beta repertoires from around 700 donors and added high-resolution HLA genotyping. The later analysis used no new phenotypic data to find candidate immune exposures, relying instead on TCR beta sequences and their occurrence across donors. An earlier analysis of approximately 500 of the donors applied high-throughput TCR beta sequencing to assess whether each TCR beta V gene segment acted as functional or pseudogenic. Alongside the repertoire data, information on donor age, sex, ethnicity and CMV serostatus was compiled. A later genetic analysis used genome-wide SNP genotypes for about 65% of the roughly 670 donors, treating that subset as a discovery cohort. Every repertoire in the discovery cohort had been generated on one and the same sequencing platform. HLA typing included class I and class II loci at four-digit resolution. The number of donors typed differed by locus, with roughly 629-640 for A, B, C, DRB1 and DQB1, 522 for DQA1, approximately 580 for DPA1, and 450 to 480 for DPB1. Several DR-DQ haplotypes were treated as single units for association and clustering because of strong linkage in the cohort. Across around 400 genotyped donors of the cohort, an average of about 240,000 unique TCR beta nucleotide sequences per donor were sequenced, and 15% to 20% of those sequences were non-productive.

Overall study outcomes, separate from this receptor: In a later genetic analysis, a missense DCLRE1C variant was associated with V-gene and J-gene trimming of TCR beta chains, and the association was replicated in an independent cohort. Specific HLA alleles were associated with around 18,000 TCR beta sequences at a false discovery rate of 0.05 in a later analysis. Strong co-occurrence of HLA alleles, especially DR and DQ, made assigning TCR associations to individual alleles difficult. While some public TCRs were present in many individuals, most TCR sequences turned up only very rarely across donors. Sequencing depth was assumed to be roughly uniform across donors in the presence/absence analyses, though that assumption may not hold. Correlated functional status among segregating V segments might reflect linkage disequilibrium, but an unknown experimental factor could not be ruled out. According to a later analysis, parvovirus B19, influenza, CMV and Epstein-Barr virus appeared linked to several top co-occurrence clusters. A later analysis found that TCR association rates varied across HLA loci, with DRB1 alleles showing the most associated TCRs and HLA-C alleles the fewest. A later analysis found that most CMV-associated TCR beta chains appeared HLA-restricted, with HLA associations seemingly driven largely by CMV exposure. A further reported finding was that TCR beta sequences accurately predicted the HLA-A and HLA-B alleles for most subjects in the first cohort. A cluster of highly shared sequence variants was judged likely to represent a technical artifact of the sequencing pipeline. The cohort was sequenced for TCR beta chains only, and without alpha or paired-chain data the features that could be detected were limited. In a later genetic analysis, fewer N-insertions in productive TCRs were reported among donors in an Asian-associated ancestry cluster than the approximately 710-donor mean. The earlier analysis of a few hundred of the donors excluded 15 to 20 rarely observed V segments, including chromosome 9 orphons, because counts were too low. Some IMGT-functional V segments, including TRBV6-2 and TRBV6-3, could not be told apart with the 87-base-pair reads, so those segments were excluded. Broadly in line with IMGT annotations, most TCR beta V segments showed up in productive rearrangements about 87% or about 30% of the time in an earlier analysis of several hundred of the donors. For the cohort, immune exposure information was limited to CMV serostatus. The authors suggested that the approach could potentially be extended to other disease states and immunological phenotypes. A few of the identified cytomegalovirus-associated TCR beta chains were confirmed in vitro to be specific for cytomegalovirus antigens. In a later analysis, HLA-associated TCR beta chains were found to be more clonally expanded and to have lower generation probabilities than equally common non-associated chains. Cytomegalovirus status was reported to be diagnosed by the classifier with high specificity and sensitivity in both the original and validation cohorts. A total of 164 TCR beta chains were listed by the study as associated with cytomegalovirus. Because some donors lacked HLA typing at each locus, the association tests relied only on the typed subset.

The CDR3 goes from the cysteine to the phenylalanine over 13 residues. Only the CDR3 region is kept as DNA, spanning 39 bases read in frame from base 1. Looking up the germline V gene yields CDR1 ENHRY and CDR2 SYGVKD. The junction shows trimming of 10 bases on V and 3 bases on J, plus 12 bases between the germline ends. The cohort consisted of 650 to 850 healthy bone marrow donors. All cohort members were sampled while nominally healthy, although unrecorded immune exposures were likely present. The donor tested CMV seropositive, placing the donor among the 289 seropositive members of the cohort. A peripheral blood sample was collected from each donor, and TCR beta sequencing was performed on peripheral blood mononuclear cells. The Qiagen DNeasy Blood Extraction Kit was used to extract genomic DNA from the blood cell samples.

The V and J segments used are TRBV10-3 and TRBJ1-4, with TRBD1 as a weak D call on 5 bases. Sequenced input: PBMCs. The clonotype comes from a man aged 30 to 45 in good health and CMV-seropositive. The CDR3 protein is CATGTGPNEKLFF. The nucleotide sequence is given as TGTGCCACCGGGACTGGGCCTAATGAAAAACTGTTTTTT.